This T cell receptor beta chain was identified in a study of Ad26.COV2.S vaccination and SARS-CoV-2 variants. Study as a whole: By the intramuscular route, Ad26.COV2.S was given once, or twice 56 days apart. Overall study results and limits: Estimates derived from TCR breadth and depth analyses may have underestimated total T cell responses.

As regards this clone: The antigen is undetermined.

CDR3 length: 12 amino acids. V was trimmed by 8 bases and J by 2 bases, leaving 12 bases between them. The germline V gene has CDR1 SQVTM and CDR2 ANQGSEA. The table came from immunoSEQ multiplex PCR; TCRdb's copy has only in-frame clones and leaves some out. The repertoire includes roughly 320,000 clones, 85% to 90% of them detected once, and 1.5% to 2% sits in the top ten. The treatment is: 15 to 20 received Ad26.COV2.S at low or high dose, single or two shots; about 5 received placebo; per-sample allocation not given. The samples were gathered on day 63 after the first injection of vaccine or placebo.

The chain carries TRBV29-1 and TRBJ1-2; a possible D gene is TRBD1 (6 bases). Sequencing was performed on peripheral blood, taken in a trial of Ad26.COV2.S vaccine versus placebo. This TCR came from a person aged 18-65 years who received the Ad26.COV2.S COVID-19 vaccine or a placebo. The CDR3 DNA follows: TGCAGCATCCTGGACAGAAACTATGGCTACACCTTC. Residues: CSILDRNYGYTF.